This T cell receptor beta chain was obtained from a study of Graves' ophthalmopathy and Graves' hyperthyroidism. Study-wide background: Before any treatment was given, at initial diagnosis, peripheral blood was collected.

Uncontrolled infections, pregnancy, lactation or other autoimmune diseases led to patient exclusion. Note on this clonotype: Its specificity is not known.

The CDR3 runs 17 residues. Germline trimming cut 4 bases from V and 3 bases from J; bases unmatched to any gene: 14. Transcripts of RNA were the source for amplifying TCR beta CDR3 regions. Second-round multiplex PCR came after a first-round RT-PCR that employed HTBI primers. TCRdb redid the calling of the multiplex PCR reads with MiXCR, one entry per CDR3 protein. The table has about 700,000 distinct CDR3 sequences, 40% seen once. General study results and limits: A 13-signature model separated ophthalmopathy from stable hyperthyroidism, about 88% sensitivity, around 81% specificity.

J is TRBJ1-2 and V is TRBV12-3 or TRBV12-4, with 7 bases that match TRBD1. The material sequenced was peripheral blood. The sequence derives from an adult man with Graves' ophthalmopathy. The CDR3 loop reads CASSSDNLDRDYYGYTF. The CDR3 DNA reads TGTGCCAGCAGTTCTGATAACCTTGACAGGGATTACTATGGCTACACCTTC.